This paragraph reports one TCR beta chain. The record originates from a study of patients and donors after allogeneic stem cell transplantation. Germline CDR1 and CDR2: MGHRA and YSYEKL. The CDR3 contains 18 residues. Trimming took off 0 bases at V and 4 bases at J, with 19 bases between the two ends. TCRdb processed the RT-PCR reads anew with MiXCR; each CDR3 protein has one entry. Among roughly 200,000 distinct CDR3 sequences listed, around two fifths were seen once. This TCR derives from a human donor who was either an allogeneic HSCT recipient or a stem cell or donor lymphocyte infusion donor (not recorded which). It is not recorded whose cells these are; they may come from a transplant donor. Sample: blood, either unsorted or a sorted T cell fraction (not recorded which). This chain uses TRBV4-1 with TRBJ1-5, with TRBD1 as a possible D gene (5 bases). The CDR3 loop is CASSQDSTRVTRNQPQHF. The CDR3 DNA sequence: TGCGCCAGCAGCCAAGATAGCACCAGGGTCACGAGAAATCAGCCCCAGCATTTT.